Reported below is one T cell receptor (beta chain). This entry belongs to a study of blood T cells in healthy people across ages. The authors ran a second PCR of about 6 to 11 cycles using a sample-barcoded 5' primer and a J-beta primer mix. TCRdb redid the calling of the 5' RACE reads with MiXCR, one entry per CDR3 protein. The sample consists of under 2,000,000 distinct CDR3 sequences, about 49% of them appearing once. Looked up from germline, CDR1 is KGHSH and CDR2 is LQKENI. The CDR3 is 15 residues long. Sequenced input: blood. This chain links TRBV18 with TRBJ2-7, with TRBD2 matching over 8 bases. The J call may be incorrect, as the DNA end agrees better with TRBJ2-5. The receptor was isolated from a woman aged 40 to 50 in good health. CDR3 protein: CASSQIGLAGETQYF. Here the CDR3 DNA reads TGTGCCAGCTCACAAATCGGACTAGCCGGAGAGACCCAGTACTTC.